What follows are 13 T cell receptor beta chains derived from one specimen sequenced in a study of shared clonotypes between healthy human individuals. The table came from immunoSEQ multiplex PCR; TCRdb's copy has only in-frame clones and leaves some out. The top ten hold about an eighth of the sample, which has about 450,000 clones, 70% to 85% seen once. The sequencing input was PBMCs. These receptors were collected from a woman aged 40 to 55 in good health. Some clones in this sample may be carry-over from other donors' samples.

The V gene is TRBV11-2, the J gene TRBJ1-2; 9 nucleotides match TRBD1. V was pared by 6 bases and J by 3 bases, with 11 bases of the junction left unmatched. The CDR3 consists of 16 residues. Germline lookup yields CDR1 SGHAT and CDR2 FQNNGV. The CDR3 DNA is TGTGCCAGCAGTAAAACTGGACAGGGGAGCTACTATGGCTACACCTTC. Translating gives CASSKTGQGSYYGYTF.

DNA of the CDR3: TGTGCCAGCTCACCGCTTAGAGGTAGAGACCCTGGAAACACCATATATTTT. Translated, it gives CASSPLRGRDPGNTIYF. V is TRBV18 and J is TRBJ1-3, with no clear D. This CDR3 is built from 17 residues. Germline CDR1 is KGHSH and CDR2 is LQKENI. Trimming took 3 bases from V and 2 from J, leaving 17 bases between them.

A note on this clone: This CDR3 is also generated by other DNA sequences in the sample. The V gene is TRBV5-1, the J gene TRBJ2-3, with D perhaps being TRBD1 or TRBD2 (6 bases each). The CDR3 is 14 residues long. Between the trimmed V and J ends, which lost 0 bases and 4 bases, there was a span of 9 bases. Germline lookup yields CDR1 SGHRS and CDR2 YFSETQ. The CDR3: CASSLEGGADTQYF. CDR3 DNA sequence: TGCGCCAGCAGCTTGGAGGGGGGCGCAGATACGCAGTATTTT.

In nucleotides, the CDR3 is TGTGCCAGCAGTTCCAGCGGCTCCCCTAATTCACCCCTCCACTTT. Translating it yields CASSSSGSPNSPLHF. The chain combines TRBV9 with TRBJ1-6; no clear D gene. V was trimmed by 5 bases and J by 6 bases, leaving 15 bases between them. The germline V gene has CDR1 SGDLS and CDR2 YYNGEE. CDR3 length: 15 residues.

This clone showed up just a few times. The rearrangement joins TRBV19 to TRBJ1-1; no clear D. CDR1 is LNHDA and CDR2 is SQIVND in the germline V gene (reference sequence). Trimming took 5 bases from V and 1 from J, leaving 8 bases between them. This CDR3 is 13 amino acids long. DNA for the CDR3: TGTGCCAGTAGTCTCACAGAGAACACTGAAGCTTTCTTT. Translated: CASSLTENTEAFF.

The genes are TRBV19 and TRBJ1-5, with D possibly being TRBD1 (5 bases). The CDR3 runs 16 residues. CDR1 LNHDA and CDR2 SQIVND come from the germline V gene (reference sequence). V lost 4 bases and J 5 bases, leaving 18 bases between the germline ends. The chain's CDR3 is CASSNPGREAYQPQHF. The DNA for the CDR3 is TGTGCCAGTAGTAACCCTGGCAGGGAGGCCTATCAGCCCCAGCATTTT. The full variable domain, rest sourced from reference TRBV19 and TRBJ1-5, is DGGITQSPKYLFRKEGQNVTLSCEQNLNHDAMYWYRQDPGQGLRLIYYSQIVNDFQKGDIAEGYSVSREKKESFPLTVTSAQKNPTAFYLCASSNPGREAYQPQHFGDGTRLSIL.

V is TRBV29-1 and J is TRBJ2-5; 8 nucleotides agree with TRBD1. J gave up 1 base and V 4 bases, and 2 bases lay outside the gene matches. The CDR3 runs 13 residues. The germline V gene encodes CDR1 SQVTM and CDR2 ANQGSEA. CDR3: CSVATGGQETQYF. The CDR3 nucleotides read TGCAGCGTTGCAACAGGGGGCCAAGAGACCCAGTACTTC. The variable domain in full, with the rest retrieved from reference TRBV29-1 and TRBJ2-5, is SAVISQKPSRDICQRGTSLTIQCQVDSQVTMMFWYRQQPGQSLTLIATANQGSEATYESGFVIDKFPISRPNLTFSTLTVSNMSPEDSSIYLCSVATGGQETQYFGPGTRLLVL.

This clone has more than one count but fewer than ten. This sequence joins TRBV7-2 and TRBJ1-4; 7 bases align to TRBD1. The length of the CDR3 is 15 residues. Germline V lookup: CDR1 SGHTA, CDR2 FQGNSA. V was pared by 5 bases and J by 4 bases, with 7 bases of the junction left unmatched. In nucleotides, the CDR3 is TGTGCCAGCAGCCTACAGGGGTCACATAATGAAAAACTGTTTTTT. Translating it yields CASSLQGSHNEKLFF.

The V call is TRBV28, the J call TRBJ2-1, with 10 positions matching TRBD1. J was trimmed by 2 bases and V by 5 bases; bases with no gene match: 12. This CDR3 is built from 18 residues. Per germline, CDR1 MDHEN and CDR2 SYDVKM. CDR3 sequence (DNA): TGTGCCAGCAGTCCCCCCGGGACAGGGGTTAGCGCCTACAATGAGCAGTTCTTC. Translating it yields CASSPPGTGVSAYNEQFF. The variable domain in full, completed from reference TRBV28 and TRBJ2-1, reads DVKVTQSSRYLVKRTGEKVFLECVQDMDHENMFWYRQDPGLGLRLIYFSYDVKMKEKGDIPEGYSVSREKKERFSLILESASTNQTSMYLCASSPPGTGVSAYNEQFFGPGTRLTVL.

The chain links TRBV27 to TRBJ2-5; 9 bases are shared with TRBD2. The DNA end lines up better with TRBJ2-7; the J call may be wrong. Germline CDR1 and CDR2: MNHEY and SMNVEV (reference sequence). CDR3 length: 15 residues. The CDR3 loop is CASSLSFSGSYEQYF. The CDR3 DNA is TGTGCCAGCAGTTTATCTTTTAGCGGGAGTTACGAGCAGTACTTC.

Comments on this clone: One junction end does not reproduce the germline sequence, and a read error may be involved. The chain carries TRBV28 and TRBJ1-2; D may be TRBD1 (5 bases). The CDR3 is 14 amino acids. In germline, CDR1 is MDHEN, CDR2 SYDVKM. The DNA of the CDR3 is TGTGCCAGCAGCCGTCCGGTTAGAGGGCAGGGCTACTCCTTC. It specifies CASSRPVRGQGYSF.

The chain has TRBV19 and TRBJ1-3; D is unclear. V was trimmed by 7 bases and J by 0 bases, leaving 13 bases between them. The germline gives CDR1 LNHDA, CDR2 SQIVND (reference sequence). CDR3 size: 15 residues. This CDR3 reads CASKWTDHSGNTIYF. The DNA of the CDR3 is TGTGCCAGTAAGTGGACGGACCACTCTGGAAACACCATATATTTT.

This rearrangement joins TRBV5-1 to TRBJ2-5; TRBD2 might be the D (5 bases). Trimming left V 0 bases short and J 5 bases short, with 11 bases between. In germline, CDR1 is SGHRS, CDR2 YFSETQ. The CDR3 runs to 14 residues. The CDR3 protein is CASSLGSGGETQYF. The CDR3 DNA is TGCGCCAGCAGCTTGGGGTCGGGCGGGGAGACCCAGTACTTC.